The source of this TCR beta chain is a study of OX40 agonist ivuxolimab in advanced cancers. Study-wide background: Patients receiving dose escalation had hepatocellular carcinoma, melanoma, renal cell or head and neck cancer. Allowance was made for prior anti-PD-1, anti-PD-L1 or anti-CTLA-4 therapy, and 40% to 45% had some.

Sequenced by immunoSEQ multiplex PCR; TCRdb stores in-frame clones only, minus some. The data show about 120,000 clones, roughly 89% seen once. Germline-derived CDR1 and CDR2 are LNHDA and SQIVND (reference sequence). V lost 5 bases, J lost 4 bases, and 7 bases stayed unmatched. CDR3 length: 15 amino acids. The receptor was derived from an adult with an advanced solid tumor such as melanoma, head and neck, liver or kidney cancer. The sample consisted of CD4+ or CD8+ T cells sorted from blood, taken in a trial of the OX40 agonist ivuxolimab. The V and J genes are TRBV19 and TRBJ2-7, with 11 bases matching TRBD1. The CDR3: CASSLGTGGRYEQYF. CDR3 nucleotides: TGTGCCAGTAGTCTCGGGACAGGGGGTAGGTACGAGCAGTACTTC. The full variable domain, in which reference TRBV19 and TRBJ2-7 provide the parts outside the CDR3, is DGGITQSPKYLFRKEGQNVTLSCEQNLNHDAMYWYRQDPGQGLRLIYYSQIVNDFQKGDIAEGYSVSREKKESFPLTVTSAQKNPTAFYLCASSLGTGGRYEQYFGPGTRLTVT.